A single sample gave rise to the 19 T cell receptor beta chains below, sequenced in a study of shared clonotypes between healthy human individuals. TCRdb's copy holds only in-frame clones and misses some; the assay was immunoSEQ multiplex PCR. The sample includes around 2.5 million clones, over 85% of them seen just once. Sequencing was done on a sample of naive CD4+ T cells from PBMCs. Regarding subset: CD45RA+ positively selected. The receptors stem from a man between 18 and 35 years old in good health. Some clones in this sample may be carry-over from other donors' samples.

The gene calls are TRBV27 and TRBJ1-4; D is undetermined. This CDR3 contains 14 residues. V was cut by 0 bases and J by 6 bases, with 8 bases left in between. Germline-derived CDR1 and CDR2 are MNHEY and SMNVEV (reference sequence). The CDR3 DNA is TGTGCCAGCAGTTTATCGATCAGAGATGAAAAACTGTTTTTT. It translates to CASSLSIRDEKLFF.

This rearrangement joins TRBV7-3 to TRBJ2-1, with TRBD2 matching over 7 bases. From germline, CDR1 is SGHTA and CDR2 FQGTGA. The length of the CDR3 is 14 residues. V shed 5 bases, J shed 2 bases, and the junction held 3 bases outside the gene matches. The CDR3 loop reads CASSESGTYNEQFF. The CDR3 nucleotides read TGTGCCAGCAGCGAAAGCGGGACCTACAATGAGCAGTTCTTC.

V and J are TRBV6-4 and TRBJ2-1; 14 bases agree with TRBD2. The CDR3 loop spans 16 amino acids. CDR1 is MRHNA, CDR2 SNTAGT, per germline. V shed 5 bases, J shed 7 bases, and the junction held 7 bases outside the gene matches. The CDR3 here is CASSLGLAGVMNEQFF. CDR3 sequence (DNA): TGTGCCAGCAGTTTGGGACTAGCGGGAGTAATGAATGAGCAGTTCTTC.

The genes are TRBV7-7 and TRBJ2-3, with D unclear. Germline V lookup: CDR1 SSHAT, CDR2 FNYEAQ (reference sequence). Trimming removed 0 bases from V and 3 bases from J, with 13 bases in between. This CDR3 contains 16 residues. In nucleotides, the CDR3 is TGTGCCAGCAGCTTAGCTCCCCTAGGCGGTACAGATACGCAGTATTTT. Translating gives CASSLAPLGGTDTQYF.

The gene calls are TRBV11-2 and TRBJ2-4; D remains ambiguous. Trimming took 5 bases from V and 5 from J, leaving 10 bases between them. The CDR3 runs 13 residues. Germline V gene sequence: CDR1 SGHAT, CDR2 FQNNGV. In nucleotides, the CDR3 is TGTGCCAGCAGCCCTGGACGACAAAACATTCAGTACTTC. This encodes CASSPGRQNIQYF.

The chain is built from TRBV18 and TRBJ1-6, with D uncertain. The CDR3 sequence is 16 residues long. In germline, CDR1 is KGHSH, CDR2 LQKENI. Trimming took 3 bases from V and 7 from J, leaving 16 bases between them. This chain's CDR3 is CASSPSSMAANSPLHF. CDR3 in DNA: TGTGCCAGCTCACCCTCGTCGATGGCAGCCAATTCACCCCTCCACTTT.

Points on this clone: An end of the junction does not agree with germline; a read error may underlie this. Other DNA sequences from this sample encode an identical CDR3 as well. The genes are TRBV28 and TRBJ2-7; D gene uncertain. Per germline, CDR1 MDHEN and CDR2 SYDVKM. This CDR3 is 13 amino acids long. The CDR3 here is CASGSSVRNEQYF. DNA for the CDR3: TGTGCCAGCGGTTCCTCCGTAAGGAACGAGCAGTATTTC. Drawing the rest from reference TRBV28 and TRBJ2-7, the complete variable domain is DVKVTQSSRYLVKRTGEKVFLECVQDMDHENMFWYRQDPGLGLRLIYFSYDVKMKEKGDIPEGYSVSREKKERFSLILESASTNQTSMYLCASGSSVRNEQYFGPGTRLTVT.

This clone has only one observation. This chain joins TRBV5-6 and TRBJ2-2; D is ambiguous. Germline assignment: CDR1 SGHDT and CDR2 YYEEEE. This CDR3 spans 15 amino acids. V lost 0 bases, J lost 0 bases, and 6 bases lay in between. CDR3 residues: CASSLGLSNTGELFF. The CDR3 DNA follows: TGTGCCAGCAGCTTGGGGCTTTCGAACACCGGGGAGCTGTTTTTT.

This chain links TRBV6-1 with TRBJ2-2, with 8 bases lining up with TRBD1. Trimming at V came to 2 bases and at J to 1 base, leaving 3 bases not matched to a gene. The CDR3 runs to 16 residues. CDR1 and CDR2 from the germline V gene are MNHNS and SASEGT. The CDR3 spells CASSERGTGNTGELFF. The CDR3 coding sequence is TGTGCCAGCAGTGAAAGAGGGACAGGGAACACCGGGGAGCTGTTTTTT.

This sequence joins TRBV4-3 and TRBJ1-4, with a possible D match to TRBD1 (6 bases). V dropped 0 bases and J dropped 4 bases, with 15 bases sitting between them. Germline CDR1 and CDR2: LGHNA and YSLEER. The CDR3 extends over 17 amino acids. In DNA form, the CDR3 reads TGCGCCAGCAGCCAAGAGAGTTCTCCAGGGGTTAATGAAAAACTGTTTTTT. Translating it yields CASSQESSPGVNEKLFF.

The V call is TRBV25-1, the J call TRBJ2-3; 8 bases are shared with TRBD2. The CDR3 contains 18 residues. In germline, CDR1 is MGHDK, CDR2 SYGVNS. With 7 bases clipped from V and 2 bases from J, the junction kept 17 bases outside the gene matches. DNA of the CDR3: TGTGCCAGCACCTCCCCGGGGATAGCGGGAATCCACACAGATACGCAGTATTTT. The encoded protein is CASTSPGIAGIHTDTQYF. Looking up the rest from reference TRBV25-1 and TRBJ2-3 gives the full variable domain: EADIYQTPRYLVIGTGKKITLECSQTMGHDKMYWYQQDPGMELHLIHYSYGVNSTEKGDLSSESTVSRIRTEHFPLTLESARPSHTSQYLCASTSPGIAGIHTDTQYFGPGTRLTVL.

The CDR3 nucleotides are TGTGCCAGCAGCCCGGGGGTTGAGGGAGCCACCGTAGGGGGCTACACCTTC. It is translated as CASSPGVEGATVGGYTF. The chain employs TRBV5-4 and TRBJ1-2; tentative D call: TRBD1 (5 bases). CDR3 length equals 17 residues. The V end lost 4 bases, the J end lost 8 bases, and 27 bases lay between the germline ends. The germline CDR1 and CDR2 sequences are SGHNT and YYREEE (reference sequence).

The V gene is TRBV2, the J gene TRBJ2-7; D is perhaps TRBD1 or TRBD2 (6 bases each). The CDR3 has 13 residues. Trimming removed 5 bases at V and 6 bases at J, with 14 bases between. Per germline, CDR1 SNHLY and CDR2 FYNNEI. CDR3 sequence reads: CASSRVGGGEQYF. The CDR3 DNA is TGTGCCAGCAGTAGGGTAGGGGGAGGCGAGCAGTACTTC. Looking up the rest from reference TRBV2 and TRBJ2-7 gives the full variable domain: EPEVTQTPSHQVTQMGQEVILRCVPISNHLYFYWYRQILGQKVEFLVSFYNNEISEKSEIFDDQFSVERPDGSNFTLKIRSTKLEDSAMYFCASSRVGGGEQYFGPGTRLTVT.

V gene TRBV19 combines with J gene TRBJ2-1; 13 bases fit TRBD2. The CDR3 has 15 amino acids. With V trimmed by 5 bases and J by 9 bases, 7 bases remained unmatched. Germline CDR1 reads LNHDA; CDR2 reads SQIVND (reference sequence). The CDR3: CASSVRGLAGSEQFF. As DNA, the CDR3 is TGTGCCAGTAGTGTACGGGGACTAGCGGGAAGTGAGCAGTTCTTC.

The chain carries TRBV30 and TRBJ2-7; TRBD2 agrees at 9 bases. The CDR3 consists of 13 residues. Losses at the gene ends were 1 base for V and 4 bases for J; bases not matched to a gene: 2. Per the germline V gene, CDR1 is GTSNPN and CDR2 is SVGIG (reference sequence). The CDR3 sequence is CAWSGLAGYEQYF. DNA for the CDR3: TGTGCCTGGAGTGGCCTAGCGGGGTACGAGCAGTACTTC.

This clone was observed a few times. V usage is TRBV6-6 and J usage is TRBJ1-1; D perhaps matches TRBD1 (5 bases). Per the germline V gene, CDR1 is MNHNY and CDR2 is SVGAGI (reference sequence). V lost 9 bases and J lost 6, with 17 bases in between. The CDR3 covers 13 residues. DNA of the CDR3: TGTGCCAGTAGAAGACAAGAGGGGTCTGAAGCTTTCTTT. It translates to CASRRQEGSEAFF.

The rearrangement joins TRBV28 to TRBJ2-5, with 11 bases lining up with TRBD1. J was trimmed by 2 bases and V by 8 bases; bases with no gene match: 4. CDR3 size: 14 residues. Germline V gene lookup returns CDR1 MDHEN and CDR2 SYDVKM. CDR3: CASQGTGGQETQYF. The CDR3 DNA is TGTGCCAGCCAAGGGACAGGGGGTCAAGAGACCCAGTACTTC.

The rearrangement joins TRBV9 to TRBJ2-3; D possibly corresponds to TRBD1 (6 bases). V lost 3 bases and J 6 bases, leaving 17 bases between the germline ends. Germline CDR1 reads SGDLS; CDR2 reads YYNGEE. The CDR3 totals 15 residues. DNA for the CDR3: TGTGCCAGCAGCGGGGGGCCAGTAGTGGCGGATACGCAGTATTTT. It specifies CASSGGPVVADTQYF.

About this clone itself: This specimen includes other DNA sequences encoding the same CDR3. DNA for the CDR3: TGTGCCAGCAGCCCCGGCCTTCAGTCCTACGAGCAGTACTTC. Translation gives CASSPGLQSYEQYF. This chain uses TRBV7-9 with TRBJ2-7, with no clear D. The CDR3 consists of 14 residues. V was clipped by 5 bases and J by 1 base, with 12 bases between them. Germline lookup yields CDR1 SEHNR and CDR2 FQNEAQ (reference sequence).